These T cell receptor beta chains were read from a single sample in a study of T cells in localized non-small cell lung cancer. Repertoires were generated with immunoSEQ multiplex PCR, while TCRdb's copy carries only in-frame clones and drops some. Seen here are 60,000 to 85,000 clones, roughly nine tenths observed once, and the top ten hold just over 20%. The sequencing here drew on peripheral blood, taken before any cancer treatment. These receptor sequences come from a male donor older than 55 with stage III squamous cell lung carcinoma. The CDR3 runs from the conserved cysteine through the conserved F or W. The D gene is left open where the match is weak. Expanded clones get a size class; other rows say once, few or many, or leave the size out.

d_call,v_call,clone_size,j_call,cdr3_aa,cdr3_nt
.,TRBV4-3,once,TRBJ1-3,CASSQVEFSGNTIYF,TGCGCCAGCAGCCAAGTTGAATTCTCTGGAAACACCATATATTTT
TRBD1,TRBV6-6,once,TRBJ1-1,CAGQGQMNTEAFF,TGTGCCGGCCAGGGACAGATGAACACTGAAGCTTTCTTT
TRBD1,TRBV10-3,.,TRBJ2-3,CATSDRGLETDTQYF,TGTGCCACCTCAGACAGGGGCTTAGAGACAGATACGCAGTATTTT
.,TRBV25-1,.,TRBJ2-1,CASIPNSYNEQFF,TGTGCCAGCATACCTAACTCCTACAATGAGCAGTTCTTC
TRBD1,TRBV10-1,.,TRBJ1-1,CASSESNLGQGSFF,TGCGCCAGCAGTGAGTCGAATCTGGGACAGGGATCTTTCTTT
.,TRBV4-1,.,TRBJ2-7,CASSQEGGSYEQYF,TGCGCCAGCAGCCAAGAGGGGGGTTCCTACGAGCAGTACTTC
.,TRBV18,.,TRBJ1-1,CASSPDMNTEAFF,TGTGCCAGCTCACCCGACATGAACACTGAAGCTTTCTTT
.,TRBV15,.,TRBJ1-1,CATSSPGRNTEAFF,TGTGCCACCAGCAGCCCTGGGAGGAACACTGAAGCTTTCTTT
TRBD1,TRBV27,.,TRBJ1-5,CASSSDRGPNQPQHF,TGTGCCAGCAGTTCGGACAGGGGTCCCAATCAGCCCCAGCATTTT
TRBD1,TRBV5-1,.,TRBJ1-1,CASSLATGGGGEAFF,TGCGCCAGCAGCCTAGCAACAGGGGGCGGCGGGGAAGCTTTCTTT
.,TRBV6-5,.,TRBJ1-3,CASRQTGSGNTIYF,TGTGCCAGCAGGCAGACAGGCTCTGGAAACACCATATATTTT
TRBD2,TRBV4-1,once,TRBJ2-1,CASSQDPLAGATRFF,TGCGCCAGCAGCCAAGATCCCCTAGCGGGGGCCACCCGGTTCTTC
TRBD1,TRBV5-1,few,TRBJ1-2,CASSLGLGQGNDYGYTF,TGCGCCAGCAGCTTGGGTCTTGGACAGGGCAACGATTACGGCTACACCTTC
.,TRBV7-3,.,TRBJ1-2,CASSFQPGSYGYTF,TGTGCCAGCAGCTTCCAGCCAGGGAGCTATGGCTACACCTTC
TRBD2,TRBV7-8,.,TRBJ2-3,CASLGLWRGADTQYF,TGTGCCAGCCTCGGTCTTTGGCGGGGGGCAGATACGCAGTATTTT
TRBD2,TRBV10-2,.,TRBJ2-1,CASSEGGQRRSAGGLNEQFF,TGCGCCAGCAGTGAGGGGGGCCAAAGAAGGTCAGCGGGGGGGCTCAATGAGCAGTTCTTC
.,TRBV2,few,TRBJ2-2,CASIPWAAVTGELFF,TGTGCCAGCATTCCATGGGCCGCTGTTACCGGGGAGCTGTTTTTT
.,TRBV7-2,.,TRBJ1-2,CASSTTPTYF,TGTGCCAGCAGCACAACCCCAACCTATTTC
.,TRBV19,.,TRBJ2-2,CASRRTHLNTGELFF,TGTGCCAGTAGACGGACCCATCTGAACACCGGGGAGCTGTTTTTT
.,TRBV11-2,.,TRBJ1-6,CASSLNAGPLTNSPLHF,TGTGCCAGCAGCTTAAACGCGGGACCGCTAACTAATTCACCCCTCCACTTT
TRBD1,TRBV2,.,TRBJ2-1,CASGRDRGRVNEQFF,TGTGCCAGCGGCAGGGACAGGGGGCGAGTAAATGAGCAGTTCTTC
.,TRBV4-1,.,TRBJ1-4,CASSPGGPATNEKLFF,TGCGCCAGCAGCCCGGGAGGGCCTGCAACTAATGAAAAACTGTTTTTT
.,TRBV6-1,few,TRBJ1-1,CASTANTEAFF,TGTGCCAGCACCGCGAACACTGAAGCTTTCTTT
TRBD1,TRBV7-9,.,TRBJ1-5,CASSKGGLSNQPQHF,TGTGCCAGCAGCAAAGGGGGCCTTAGCAATCAGCCCCAGCATTTT
TRBD1,TRBV6-1,.,TRBJ2-7,CASSGDSRSSYEQYF,TGTGCCAGCAGCGGGGACAGCCGAAGCTCCTACGAGCAGTACTTC
.,TRBV6-4,.,TRBJ1-2,CASSDGIIFGYTF,TGTGCCAGCAGTGATGGCATTATATTTGGCTACACCTTC
TRBD1,TRBV6-1,few,TRBJ2-3,CASSVGGSTTDTQYF,TGTGCCAGCAGTGTAGGGGGCTCTACCACAGATACGCAGTATTTT
.,TRBV23-1,.,TRBJ1-2,CASTPPANYGYTF,TGCGCCAGCACGCCCCCTGCTAACTATGGCTACACCTTC
TRBD1,TRBV11-2,.,TRBJ1-2,CASSPTGHAGIVGYTF,TGTGCCAGCAGCCCGACAGGGCATGCAGGTATAGTGGGCTACACCTTC
.,TRBV27,.,TRBJ2-6,CASSLSSSGANVLTF,TGTGCCAGCAGTTTAAGTAGCTCTGGGGCCAACGTCCTGACTTTC
.,TRBV9,.,TRBJ1-2,CASSVESRENYGYTF,TGTGCCAGCAGCGTAGAGAGCAGGGAGAACTATGGCTACACCTTC
.,TRBV5-3,once,TRBJ1-2,CARSLASSNYGYTF,TGTGCCAGAAGCTTGGCCAGTTCTAACTATGGCTACACCTTC
.,TRBV5-6,.,TRBJ1-2,CASSLEGVSYGYTF,TGTGCCAGCAGCTTGGAAGGGGTGAGCTATGGTTACACCTTC
.,TRBV11-1,.,TRBJ2-7,CASSSRGYEQYF,TGTGCCAGCAGCTCTCGGGGCTACGAGCAGTACTTC
TRBD1,TRBV2,.,TRBJ1-4,CASRYPGQGPNEKLFF,TGTGCCAGCAGGTACCCGGGACAGGGACCTAATGAAAAACTGTTTTTT
TRBD2,TRBV11-2,.,TRBJ2-5,CASSLGGGQETQYF,TGTGCCAGCAGCTTAGGGGGGGGCCAAGAGACCCAGTACTTC
.,TRBV28,.,TRBJ1-1,CASKPTNTEAFF,TGTGCCAGCAAGCCGACGAACACTGAAGCTTTCTTT
.,TRBV19,.,TRBJ1-5,CASSTTGSQQPQHF,TGTGCCAGTAGTACAACAGGTTCCCAACAGCCCCAGCATTTT
.,TRBV5-5,.,TRBJ2-7,CASSRDSNSYEQYF,TGTGCCAGCAGCCGCGACAGTAACTCCTACGAGCAGTACTTC
.,TRBV13,.,TRBJ1-4,CASSLYIPRGEKLFF,TGTGCCAGCAGCTTATACATTCCAAGGGGTGAAAAACTGTTTTTT
.,TRBV7-2,.,TRBJ1-4,CASSQKASTNEKLFF,TGTGCCAGCAGCCAAAAAGCCTCAACTAATGAAAAACTGTTTTTT
.,TRBV7-2,few,TRBJ2-3,CASSSLDTDTQYF,TGTGCCAGCAGCTCTCTAGACACAGATACGCAGTATTTT
TRBD2,TRBV11-2,.,TRBJ2-5,CASSLGLAGGIETQYF,TGTGCCAGCAGCCTGGGACTAGCGGGGGGGATAGAGACCCAGTACTTC
.,TRBV6-5,.,TRBJ1-1,CASSFSQKNEAFF,TGTGCCAGCAGTTTCAGCCAAAAGAATGAAGCTTTCTTT
.,TRBV6-5,.,TRBJ2-3,CASSPGVRAPDTQYF,TGTGCCAGCAGCCCCGGTGTCAGGGCCCCCGATACGCAGTATTTT
TRBD1,TRBV6-1,.,TRBJ2-2,CASSERTGANGELFF,TGTGCCAGCAGCGAAAGGACAGGGGCTAACGGGGAGCTGTTTTTT
.,TRBV14,.,TRBJ1-6,CASSQRVIGFNSPLHF,TGTGCCAGCAGCCAAAGGGTAATAGGGTTCAATTCACCCCTCCACTTT
TRBD1,TRBV5-8,.,TRBJ1-5,CASNRGLTQPQHF,TGTGCCAGCAACAGGGGGCTGACTCAGCCCCAGCATTTT